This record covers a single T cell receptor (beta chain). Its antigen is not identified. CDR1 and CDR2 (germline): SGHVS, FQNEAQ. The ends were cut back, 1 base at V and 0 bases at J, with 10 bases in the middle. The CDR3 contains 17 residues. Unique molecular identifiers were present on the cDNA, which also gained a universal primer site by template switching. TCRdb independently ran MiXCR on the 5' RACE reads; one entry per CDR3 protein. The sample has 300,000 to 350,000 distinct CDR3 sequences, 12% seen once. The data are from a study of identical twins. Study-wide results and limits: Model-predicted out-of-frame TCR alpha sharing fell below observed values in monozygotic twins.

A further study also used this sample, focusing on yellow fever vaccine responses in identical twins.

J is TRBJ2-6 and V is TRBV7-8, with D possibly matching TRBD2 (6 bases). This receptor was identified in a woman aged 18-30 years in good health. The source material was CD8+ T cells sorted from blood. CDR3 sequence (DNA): TGTGCCAGCAGCTTAGTGGGAGGAGGCTCTGGGGCCAACGTCCTGACTTTC. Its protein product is CASSLVGGGSGANVLTF.